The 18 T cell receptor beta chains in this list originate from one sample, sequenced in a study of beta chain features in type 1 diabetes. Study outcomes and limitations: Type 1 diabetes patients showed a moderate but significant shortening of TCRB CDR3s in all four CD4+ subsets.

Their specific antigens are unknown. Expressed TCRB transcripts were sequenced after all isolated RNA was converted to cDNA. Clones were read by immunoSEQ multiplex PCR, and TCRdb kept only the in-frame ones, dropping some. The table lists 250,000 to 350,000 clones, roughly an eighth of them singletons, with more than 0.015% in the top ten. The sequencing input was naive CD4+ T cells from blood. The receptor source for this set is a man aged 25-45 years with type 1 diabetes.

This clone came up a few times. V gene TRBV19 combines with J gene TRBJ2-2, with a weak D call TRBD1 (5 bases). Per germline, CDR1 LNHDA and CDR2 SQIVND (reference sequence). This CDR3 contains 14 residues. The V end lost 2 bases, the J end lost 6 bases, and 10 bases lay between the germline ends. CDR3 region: CASSITGDAGELFF. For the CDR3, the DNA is TGTGCCAGTAGTATAACAGGAGACGCCGGGGAGCTGTTTTTT. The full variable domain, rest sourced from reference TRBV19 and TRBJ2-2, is DGGITQSPKYLFRKEGQNVTLSCEQNLNHDAMYWYRQDPGQGLRLIYYSQIVNDFQKGDIAEGYSVSREKKESFPLTVTSAQKNPTAFYLCASSITGDAGELFFGEGSRLTVL.

The chain's CDR3 is CASSFGQGRETQYF. The CDR3 DNA reads as TGCGCCAGCAGCTTCGGGCAGGGTAGGGAGACCCAGTACTTC. This chain uses TRBV5-1 with TRBJ2-5; possible D gene TRBD1, 5 bases. CDR1 is SGHRS, CDR2 YFSETQ, per germline. The CDR3 is made up of 14 amino acids. V lost 2 bases, J lost 5 bases, and 13 bases lay in between.

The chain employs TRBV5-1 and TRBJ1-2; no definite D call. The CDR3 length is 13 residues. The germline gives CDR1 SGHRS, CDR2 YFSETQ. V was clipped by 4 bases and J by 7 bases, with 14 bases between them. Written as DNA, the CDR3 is TGCGCCAGCAGCCGTGGGAGGGATTCTGGCTACACCTTC. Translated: CASSRGRDSGYTF.

The CDR3 reads CASSLNGNEQFF. Here the CDR3 DNA reads TGTGCCAGCAGCTTGAACGGGAATGAGCAGTTCTTC. V is TRBV11-2 and J is TRBJ2-1; D is unresolved. Germline-derived CDR1 and CDR2 are SGHAT and FQNNGV. V lost 3 bases and J 7 bases, leaving 7 bases between the germline ends. The CDR3 loop spans 12 amino acids. Full variable domain (outside the CDR3, taken from reference TRBV11-2 and TRBJ2-1): EAGVAQSPRYKIIEKRQSVAFWCNPISGHATLYWYQQILGQGPKLLIQFQNNGVVDDSQLPKDRFSAERLKGVDSTLKIQPAKLEDSAVYLCASSLNGNEQFFGPGTRLTVL.

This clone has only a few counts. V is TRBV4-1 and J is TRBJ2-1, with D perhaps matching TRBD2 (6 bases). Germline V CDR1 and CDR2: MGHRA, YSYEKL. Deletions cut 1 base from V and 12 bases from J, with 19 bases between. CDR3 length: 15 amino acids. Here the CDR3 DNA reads TGCGCCAGCAGCCAAGTCGGGACTGCCTTTTCCGTGCAGTTCTTC. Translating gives CASSQVGTAFSVQFF.

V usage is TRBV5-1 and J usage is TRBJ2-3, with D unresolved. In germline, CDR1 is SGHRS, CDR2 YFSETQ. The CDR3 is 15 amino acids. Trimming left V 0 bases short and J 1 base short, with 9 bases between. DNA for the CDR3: TGCGCCAGCAGCTTGGTGGCCCATCGCACAGATACGCAGTATTTT. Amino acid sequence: CASSLVAHRTDTQYF.

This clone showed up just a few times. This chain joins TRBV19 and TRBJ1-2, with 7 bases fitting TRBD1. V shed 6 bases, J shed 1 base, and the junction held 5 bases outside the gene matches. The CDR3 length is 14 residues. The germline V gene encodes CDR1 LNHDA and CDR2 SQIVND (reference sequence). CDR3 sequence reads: CASSPQGGNYGYTF. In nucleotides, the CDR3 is TGTGCCAGTAGCCCCCAGGGGGGTAACTATGGCTACACCTTC.

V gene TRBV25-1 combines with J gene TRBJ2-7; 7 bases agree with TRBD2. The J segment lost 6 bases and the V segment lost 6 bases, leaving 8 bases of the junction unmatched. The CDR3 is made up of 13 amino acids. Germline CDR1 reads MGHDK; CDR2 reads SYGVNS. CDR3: CASRGGSGVEQYF. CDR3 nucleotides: TGTGCCAGCAGGGGAGGGTCCGGGGTCGAGCAGTACTTC.

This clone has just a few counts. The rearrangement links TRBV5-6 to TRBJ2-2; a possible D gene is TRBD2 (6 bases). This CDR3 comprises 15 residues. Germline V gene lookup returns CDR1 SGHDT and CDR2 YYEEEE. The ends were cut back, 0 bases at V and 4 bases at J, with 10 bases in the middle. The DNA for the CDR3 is TGTGCCAGCAGCTTGGCGGGACTCGGCACCGGGGAGCTGTTTTTT. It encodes CASSLAGLGTGELFF.

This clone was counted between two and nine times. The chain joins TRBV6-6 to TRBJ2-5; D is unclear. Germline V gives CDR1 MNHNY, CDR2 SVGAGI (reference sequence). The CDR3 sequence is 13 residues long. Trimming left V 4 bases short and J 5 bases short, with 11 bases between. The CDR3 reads CASSSEIWETQYF. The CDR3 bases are TGTGCCAGCAGTTCCGAGATATGGGAGACCCAGTACTTC.

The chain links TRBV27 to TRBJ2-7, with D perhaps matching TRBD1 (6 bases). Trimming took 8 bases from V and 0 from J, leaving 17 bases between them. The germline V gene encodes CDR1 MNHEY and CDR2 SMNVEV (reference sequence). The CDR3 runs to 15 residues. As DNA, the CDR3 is TGTGCCAGCGCCCTCCTCGGACAGAGCTCCTACGAGCAGTACTTC. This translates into CASALLGQSSYEQYF.

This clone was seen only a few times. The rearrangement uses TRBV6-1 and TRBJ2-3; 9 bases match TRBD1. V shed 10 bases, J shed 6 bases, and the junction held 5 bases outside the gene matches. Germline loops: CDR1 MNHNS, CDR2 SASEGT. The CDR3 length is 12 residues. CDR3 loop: CATDRGADTQYF. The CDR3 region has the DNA TGTGCCACGGACAGGGGTGCGGATACGCAGTATTTT.

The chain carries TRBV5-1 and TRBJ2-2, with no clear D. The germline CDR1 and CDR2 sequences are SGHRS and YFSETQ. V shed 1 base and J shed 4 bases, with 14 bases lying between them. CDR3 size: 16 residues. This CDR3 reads CASSLSEALGTGELFF. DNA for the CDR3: TGCGCCAGCAGCTTGAGTGAGGCCCTGGGCACCGGGGAGCTGTTTTTT.

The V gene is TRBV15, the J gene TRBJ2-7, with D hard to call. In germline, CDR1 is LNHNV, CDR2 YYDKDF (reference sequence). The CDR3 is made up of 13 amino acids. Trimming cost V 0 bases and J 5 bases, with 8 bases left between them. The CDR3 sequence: CATSRDPLDEQYF. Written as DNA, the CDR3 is TGTGCCACCAGCAGAGATCCACTCGACGAGCAGTACTTC.

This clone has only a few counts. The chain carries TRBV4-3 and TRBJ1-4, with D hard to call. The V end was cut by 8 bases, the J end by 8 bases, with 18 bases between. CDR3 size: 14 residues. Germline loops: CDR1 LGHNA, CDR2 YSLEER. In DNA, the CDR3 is TGCGCCAGCGGAACACAACTACGCTCCGAAAAACTGTTTTTT. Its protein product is CASGTQLRSEKLFF.

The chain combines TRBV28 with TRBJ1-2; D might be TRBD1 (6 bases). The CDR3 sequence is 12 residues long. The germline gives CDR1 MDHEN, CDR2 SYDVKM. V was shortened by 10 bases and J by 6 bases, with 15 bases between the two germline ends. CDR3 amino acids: CATVGGGDGYTF. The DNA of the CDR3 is TGTGCCACCGTAGGGGGGGGAGATGGCTACACCTTC.

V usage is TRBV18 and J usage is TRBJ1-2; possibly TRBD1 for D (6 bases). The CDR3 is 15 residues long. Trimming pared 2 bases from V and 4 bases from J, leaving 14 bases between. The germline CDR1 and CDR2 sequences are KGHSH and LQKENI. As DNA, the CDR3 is TGTGCCAGCTCACCAAATGATGGGGGCCTCTATGGCTACACCTTC. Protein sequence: CASSPNDGGLYGYTF.

The CDR3 region has the DNA TGTGCCAGCTCACCGGCGGGGATGTTTGGCACTGAAGCTTTCTTT. Translating it yields CASSPAGMFGTEAFF. The chain joins TRBV18 to TRBJ1-1; no clear D gene. Deletions cut 3 bases from V and 4 bases from J, with 15 bases between. The CDR3 has 15 residues. The V gene's germline CDR1 is KGHSH and CDR2 LQKENI.